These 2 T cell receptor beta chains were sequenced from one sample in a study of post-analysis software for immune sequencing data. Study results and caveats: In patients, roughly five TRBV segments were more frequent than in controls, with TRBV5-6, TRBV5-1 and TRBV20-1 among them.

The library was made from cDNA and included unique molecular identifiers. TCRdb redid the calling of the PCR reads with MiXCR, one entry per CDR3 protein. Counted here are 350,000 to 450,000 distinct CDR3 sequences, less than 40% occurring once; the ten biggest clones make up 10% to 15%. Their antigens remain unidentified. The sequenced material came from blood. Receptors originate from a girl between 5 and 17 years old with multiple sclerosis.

The CDR3 protein is CASSRGGTEAFF. DNA for the CDR3: TGTGCCAGCAGCAGGGGGGGCACTGAAGCTTTCTTT. The V and J genes are TRBV6-6 and TRBJ1-1; the match to TRBD1 covers 7 bases. The CDR3 is 12 amino acids. With V trimmed by 6 bases and J by 4 bases, 2 bases remained unmatched. Per germline, CDR1 MNHNY and CDR2 SVGAGI (reference sequence).

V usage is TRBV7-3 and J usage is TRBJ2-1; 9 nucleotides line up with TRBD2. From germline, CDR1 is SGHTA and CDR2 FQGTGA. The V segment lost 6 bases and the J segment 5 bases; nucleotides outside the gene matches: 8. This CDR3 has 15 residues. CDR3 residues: CASSPSGEINNEQFF. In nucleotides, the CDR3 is TGTGCCAGCAGTCCTAGCGGGGAGATCAACAATGAGCAGTTCTTC.